This TCR beta chain was sequenced during a study of T cell clonality in common variable immunodeficiency. Sequencing input was equivalent genomic DNA from CVID and controls. TCRdb keeps only in-frame clones here, not all; method: immunoSEQ multiplex PCR. This repertoire holds about 64,000 clones, and none appear only once. Patients and controls were mostly of Caucasian heritage. This clone was seen many times. The antigen is undetermined. The read is 3 residues too short to cover the CDR3 end, so that end is filled in from the germline J gene. J was trimmed by 0 bases and V by 6 bases; bases with no gene match: 8. CDR3 length: 16 amino acids. Germline CDR1 MDHEN, CDR2 SYDVKM. Whole-study findings and limits: CVID subjects had higher TCRbeta clonality than healthy controls, most marked in about a third. Common variable immunodeficiency TCR beta sequences reportedly had fewer deletions and N-nucleotide insertions.

Sequences were obtained from peripheral blood mononuclear cells. The sequence was collected from a person aged 18 to 75 in good health. V usage is TRBV28 and J usage is TRBJ1-2; 9 nucleotides align to TRBD1. This chain's CDR3 is CASSFYRGPPNYGYTF. CDR3 bases read: TGTGCCAGCAGCTTCTACAGGGGGCCCCCTAACTATGGC.